This T cell receptor beta chain appears in the sequencing data of a study of shared clonotypes between healthy human individuals. Whole-study findings and limits: Sequencing of the sorted subsets was shown by rarefaction to be incomplete despite large depth.

Trimming cost V 1 base and J 3 bases, with 16 bases left between them. Per the germline V gene, CDR1 is SGHDN and CDR2 is FVKESK. The CDR3 has 17 amino acids. Assay used: immunoSEQ multiplex PCR; TCRdb lists only in-frame clones, some missing. The table shows about 330,000 clones, with around two thirds occurring only once. This clone came up once. Its antigen is still unknown. The CD4+ fraction was divided into a CD45RA+ naive subset and a CD45RA-negative memory subset. What was sequenced was memory CD4+ T cells sorted from blood. Documented subset: CD45RA-negative fraction. The origin of this receptor is a man aged 25 to 40 in good health. The V and J genes are TRBV14 and TRBJ2-4; D tentatively reads TRBD1 or TRBD2 (6 bases each). CDR3 residues: CASSQGGGWSFKNIQYF. Here the CDR3 DNA reads TGTGCCAGCAGCCAAGGAGGGGGGTGGAGTTTCAAAAACATTCAGTACTTC.